This note documents a single T cell receptor beta chain sequence. The CDR3 has 15 residues. J was trimmed by 6 bases and V by 3 bases; bases with no gene match: 8. Germline V gene sequence: CDR1 SGDLS, CDR2 YYNGEE. Methods used by the authors: Amplified reference gene primers provided the basis for estimating nucleated cell counts. Using immunoSEQ multiplex PCR, the repertoire was profiled, and TCRdb retains in-frame clones only, with some absent. Clonal size and the V and J genes are those of that table, whereas D and trimming came from the DNA. The sample has 200,000 to 250,000 clones, roughly 80% seen once. The sample belongs to a study of blood T cell repertoires in COVID-19.

V usage is TRBV9 and J usage is TRBJ2-1, with 8 bases aligning to TRBD1. This sequence was found in a woman in her forties or fifties with acute or convalescent COVID-19. The sequencing input was peripheral blood. The CDR3: CASSDTGTGFNEQFF. CDR3 in DNA: TGTGCCAGCAGCGACACCGGGACAGGCTTCAATGAGCAGTTCTTC.